This TCR beta chain appears in the sequencing data of a study of T-cell memory formation after mild COVID-19 (dated by TCRdb to the early 2020s). For context, the study as a whole: TCR sequence clusters from the two donors were largely donor specific. In two donors, T-cell clones that expanded and contracted after mild COVID-19 were followed by sequencing TCRalpha and TCRbeta repertoires longitudinally. Two young, previously healthy adult volunteers made up the cohort, one male and one female. The study at large found these results: SARS-CoV-2 specificity was not confirmed for the second-wave clones peaking on day 37. Clones contracting from day 15 to 85 had balanced CD4/CD8 phenotypes, while a second wave expanding from day 15 to 37 was biased towards CD4+. Contracting CD4+ clones were located mainly in the CM and EM memory subsets, whereas CD8+ clones were found to be enriched in EMRA. The detection of some responding clones in pre-infection memory suggests that pre-existing cross-reactive memory T cells joined the SARS-CoV-2 response. The study included only a couple of mild cases, and larger cohorts that include severe cases with pre-infection samples were judged to be necessary.

Sequencing took place on an Illumina NovaSeq 6000. cDNA libraries for TCRalpha and TCRbeta were prepared by 5'RACE using constant-segment primers, with sample barcodes and unique molecular identifiers added. Trizol reagent was used to extract RNA from every sample. The libraries were amplified in two PCR steps, and the second step added a second sample barcode and Illumina TruSeq adapters. Sequencing of the libraries was done on an Illumina NovaSeq, producing 2 x 150 bp paired-end reads. The original pipeline was this. With migec v1.2.7, reads were demultiplexed and then collapsed into UMI-guided consensus sequences. Using mixcr v2.1.11, UMI consensuses were aligned to TRA and TRB V and J templates and then assembled into clonotypes. Expanded or contracted clonotypes were those called significant by both edgeR and NoisET, with noise models trained on biological replicates. For edgeR calls, the cutoffs were a false discovery rate-adjusted p below 0.01 and a log2 fold-change threshold of 1. As an exploratory analysis of dynamics, max-normalized trajectories of the 1000 most abundant clonotypes were examined by PCA with hierarchical clustering. Separately sequenced CD4+ and CD8+ repertoires were used to assign the CD4 or CD8 phenotype of responding clones. In-frame beta chains were kept once TCRdb had trimmed the public reads at Q25 with fastp and called clones with MiXCR. Rows with a matching CDR3 protein are joined into one entry that keeps the most common DNA and genes. The V and J calls reflect TCRdb's pipeline rather than the authors' work. The sample has around 390,000 distinct CDR3 sequences on record, 16% of them singletons. The ten largest account for roughly 21% of the sample.

PBMCs were isolated by Ficoll-Paque density gradient centrifugation. In the germline V gene (reference sequence), CDR1 corresponds to DFQATT and CDR2 to SNEGSKA. V was cut back by 6 bases and J by 0 bases, leaving a gap of 9 bases between them. The CDR3 sequence holds 13 residues, the cysteine and phenylalanine included. Of the read, only the CDR3 DNA is kept; its 39 bases are in frame from base 1. A remark on this clonotype: The antigen it binds to is not known. No qualities accompany the bases; no much larger clone lies one base away.

Sequenced input: PBMCs or a T cell subset sorted from them (not recorded which). This sequence originates from a man between 18 and 35 years old who had mild COVID-19 (a few samples of this study predate the infection). The sample titles of this study are shuffled in the database, so cell type and time point are left out; the donor was told from shared clones. This chain joins TRBV20-1 to TRBJ1-3; perhaps TRBD1 is the D gene, with 5 bases matching. The sequenced DNA is TGCAGTGCCTGGGGGAGCTCTGGAAACACCATATATTTT. This is translated as CSAWGSSGNTIYF.